The TCR beta chain under discussion was sequenced for a study of T cell repertoires in cytomegalovirus infection. TCRdb re-analysed the reads in MiXCR, keeping a single row per CDR3 protein. The sample holds some 700,000 distinct CDR3 sequences; roughly 36% are singletons and the top ten take around 2.8%. V lost 1 base and J lost 1, with 4 bases in between. This CDR3 has 12 amino acids. The V gene's germline CDR1 is SQVTM and CDR2 ANQGSEA. This clonotype was observed a handful of times. The chain combines TRBV29-1 with TRBJ1-1; D unresolved. The receptor comes from a human donor in good health (CMV status not recorded). Some clones in this sample may be carry-over from other donors' samples. Sequencing input: PBMCs. CDR3 coding DNA: TGCAGCGTTGAAGCCGGGAACACTGAAGCTTTCTTT. Amino acids: CSVEAGNTEAFF.